The clone carrying this TCR beta chain was picked up a small number of times. The data originate from a study of patients and donors after allogeneic stem cell transplantation. TCRdb reanalysed the RT-PCR reads using MiXCR and keeps one entry per CDR3 protein. The sample lists 25,000 to 35,000 distinct CDR3 sequences, approximately 6.3% occurring once. This CDR3 contains 14 residues. The ends were cut back, 3 bases at V and 0 bases at J, with 9 bases in the middle. V and J are TRBV12-3 or TRBV12-4 and TRBJ2-7; D not resolved. Input material: blood, either unsorted or a sorted T cell fraction (not recorded which). The TCR originated in a human donor who was either an allogeneic HSCT recipient or a stem cell or donor lymphocyte infusion donor (not recorded which). It is not recorded whose cells these are; they may come from a transplant donor. CDR3: CASSLSTTSYEQYF. The CDR3 DNA reads TGTGCCAGCAGTTTGTCGACAACCTCCTACGAGCAGTACTTC.